A single sample is the source of the 25 T cell receptor beta chains below, sequenced in a study of shared clonotypes between healthy human individuals. Sequenced by immunoSEQ multiplex PCR; TCRdb stores in-frame clones only, minus some. The data contain some 490,000 clones, 81% of them singletons. What was sequenced was PBMCs. The receptor source for this set is a woman between 40 and 50 years old in good health. Some clones in this sample may be carry-over from other donors' samples.

This clone was counted a single time. In the same sample, other DNA sequences code for this CDR3. This chain links TRBV7-9 with TRBJ2-2, with a tentative D call TRBD1 (6 bases). The germline V gene encodes CDR1 SEHNR and CDR2 FQNEAQ (reference sequence). This CDR3 contains 14 residues. V gave up 5 bases and J gave up 2 bases, with 9 bases separating them. The CDR3 loop is CASSPDRNTGELFF. The CDR3 DNA reads TGTGCCAGCAGCCCGGACAGAAACACCGGGGAGCTGTTTTTT.

Details on this clone: This likely came from a read error, as a far larger clone is one base away. At the DNA level, this CDR3 is encoded by other sequences in the same sample as well. Written as DNA, the CDR3 is TGTGCCAGCTCAGTCGACGGTAACACTGAAGCTTTCTTT. It specifies CASSVDGNTEAFF. The chain links TRBV18 to TRBJ1-1; no clear D gene. Trimming removed 5 bases at V and 2 bases at J, with 9 bases between. CDR1 is KGHSH, CDR2 LQKENI, per germline. The CDR3 runs 13 residues.

Concerning this clone itself: This likely stems from a read error, as it lies one base from a far larger clone. Other nucleotide sequences from this sample produce the same CDR3. The chain couples TRBV11-2 to TRBJ1-1; 12 bases are a match to TRBD1. This CDR3 comprises 13 residues. Germline V CDR1 and CDR2: SGHAT, FQNNGV. This CDR3 is CASSPGQGAGALF. Written as DNA, the CDR3 is TGTGCCAGCAGCCCGGGACAGGGGGCTGGAGCTTTATTT. The entire variable domain, with the rest obtained from reference TRBV11-2 and TRBJ1-1, is as follows: EAGVAQSPRYKIIEKRQSVAFWCNPISGHATLYWYQQILGQGPKLLIQFQNNGVVDDSQLPKDRFSAERLKGVDSTLKIQPAKLEDSAVYLCASSPGQGAGALFGQGTRLTVV.

Points on this clone: A far larger clone is one base from this, pointing to a likely read error. In the same sample, other DNA sequences code for this CDR3. The chain employs TRBV25-1 and TRBJ2-7; 8 bases fit TRBD1. This CDR3 comprises 15 residues. The ends lost 3 bases at V and 3 bases at J; junction bases unmatched: 7. Per germline, CDR1 MGHDK and CDR2 SYGVNS. The CDR3 protein is CASSEFGTGGYEQYF. CDR3 nucleotides: TGTGCCAGCAGTGAGTTCGGTACAGGGGGCTACGAGCAGTACTTC.

The chain combines TRBV19 with TRBJ2-7, with 11 bases that match TRBD2. The CDR3 is 14 residues long. Germline V gene lookup returns CDR1 LNHDA and CDR2 SQIVND (reference sequence). The trim removed 5 bases at V and 3 bases at J, leaving 3 bases unmatched. The CDR3 spells CASSPGTSGYEQYF. Written as DNA, the CDR3 is TGTGCCAGTAGTCCCGGGACTAGCGGCTACGAGCAGTACTTC.

This clone appeared many times. The chain carries TRBV10-3 and TRBJ2-2, with TRBD1 matching 7 bases. J lost 5 bases, V lost 0 bases, and 6 bases had no gene match. This CDR3 has 16 residues. Looked up from germline, CDR1 is ENHRY and CDR2 is SYGVKD. CDR3 bases: TGTGCCATCAGTGAGTCACCGGGACAGCAGACCGGGGAGCTGTTTTTT. Translation: CAISESPGQQTGELFF.

This chain joins TRBV19 and TRBJ2-7; 12 bases agree with TRBD2. The junction had 7 bases not matched to a gene; V was cut back by 2 bases and J by 2 bases. Germline CDR1 and CDR2: LNHDA and SQIVND (reference sequence). CDR3 size: 17 residues. CDR3 protein: CASSIPTSGGTTYEQYF. DNA for the CDR3: TGTGCCAGTAGTATACCGACTAGCGGGGGTACCACCTACGAGCAGTACTTC.

The rearrangement links TRBV9 to TRBJ1-5, with D tentatively TRBD1 (6 bases). Germline CDR1 and CDR2: SGDLS and YYNGEE. This CDR3 contains 13 residues. V lost 3 bases, J lost 7 bases, and 11 bases lay in between. CDR3 DNA: TGTGCCAGCAGCGGTGGGGGGGGCCAGCCCCAGCATTTT. Translated: CASSGGGGQPQHF.

This CDR3 is CSVEWAGSYEQYF. The CDR3 nucleotides are TGCAGCGTTGAATGGGCAGGGTCCTACGAGCAGTACTTC. The chain combines TRBV29-1 with TRBJ2-7; a possible D gene is TRBD1 (5 bases). Between the trimmed V and J ends, which lost 2 bases and 1 base, there was a span of 9 bases. Per the germline V gene, CDR1 is SQVTM and CDR2 is ANQGSEA. The CDR3 sequence is 13 residues long.

The genes are TRBV10-2 and TRBJ2-1, with 15 bases fitting TRBD2. Germline loops: CDR1 WSHSY, CDR2 SAAADI. CDR3 length: 18 residues. With V trimmed by 4 bases and J by 5 bases, 9 bases remained unmatched. The CDR3 nucleotides are TGCGCCAGCAGTGTCCCTCCGGGACTAGCGGGAGGCGACAATGAGCAGTTCTTC. Encoded protein: CASSVPPGLAGGDNEQFF.

This clone was seen more than once but under ten times. The chain has TRBV19 and TRBJ1-2; D might be TRBD1 (5 bases). The germline V gene encodes CDR1 LNHDA and CDR2 SQIVND (reference sequence). Trimming stripped 2 bases from V and 7 bases from J, with 11 bases between. The CDR3 extends over 13 amino acids. The CDR3 coding sequence is TGTGCCAGTAGTATACCGCAGGGATTTGGCTACACCTTC. It codes for CASSIPQGFGYTF.

On this clone itself: One base separates it from a far larger clone, so it is likely a read error. Additional DNA sequences in this sample encode the identical CDR3. The chain has TRBV6-1 and TRBJ1-5; the D gene is possibly TRBD1 (5 bases). Trimming removed 8 bases from V and 4 bases from J, with 15 bases in between. The CDR3 totals 14 residues. Germline V CDR1 and CDR2: MNHNS, SASEGT. CDR3 sequence reads: CASSVGGENQPQHF. DNA of the CDR3: TGTGCCAGCTCTGTTGGAGGGGAGAATCAGCCCCAGCATTTT.

This chain connects TRBV10-2 to TRBJ2-3; TRBD2 matches 12 bases. The CDR3 contains 14 residues. V dropped 5 bases and J dropped 3; count of bases not matched to a gene: 0. Germline loops: CDR1 WSHSY, CDR2 SAAADI. The CDR3 region has the DNA TGCGCCAGCAGTACTAGCGGGAGGACAGATACGCAGTATTTT. It codes for CASSTSGRTDTQYF.

This clone was picked up one time. The chain links TRBV7-8 to TRBJ2-3; no clear D gene. Per germline, CDR1 SGHVS and CDR2 FQNEAQ. The CDR3 sequence is 14 residues long. V lost 5 bases to trimming and J lost 4 bases, with 13 bases between them. The CDR3 spells CASSRTPGPDTQYF. The CDR3 region has the DNA TGTGCCAGCAGCCGGACCCCGGGCCCAGATACGCAGTATTTT.

J is TRBJ2-7 and V is TRBV28; 9 bases line up with TRBD2. Looked up from germline, CDR1 is MDHEN and CDR2 is SYDVKM. V lost 6 bases to trimming and J lost 4 bases; unmatched junction nucleotides: 4. The CDR3 is 13 residues long. The CDR3 bases are TGTGCCAGCAGGGAGACTAGCGGTTACGAGCAGTACTTC. Translation: CASRETSGYEQYF. Full variable domain (remainder filled in from reference TRBV28 and TRBJ2-7): DVKVTQSSRYLVKRTGEKVFLECVQDMDHENMFWYRQDPGLGLRLIYFSYDVKMKEKGDIPEGYSVSREKKERFSLILESASTNQTSMYLCASRETSGYEQYFGPGTRLTVT.

This clone has a single count. This rearrangement joins TRBV27 to TRBJ2-7; maybe TRBD1 (6 bases). CDR1 MNHEY and CDR2 SMNVEV come from the germline V gene (reference sequence). Trimming left V 9 bases short and J 3 bases short, with 18 bases between. This CDR3 is built from 14 residues. CDR3 nucleotides: TGTGCCAGACCAGGGGATACCCAGGGCTACGAGCAGTACTTC. Encoded protein: CARPGDTQGYEQYF.

The rearrangement joins TRBV28 to TRBJ2-2; 8 bases are a match to TRBD2. The germline V gene encodes CDR1 MDHEN and CDR2 SYDVKM. The CDR3 sequence is 15 residues long. V dropped 6 bases and J dropped 6; count of bases not matched to a gene: 9. This CDR3 is CASSPTGTRAGELFF. The CDR3 region has the DNA TGTGCCAGCAGCCCCACCGGGACTAGAGCCGGGGAGCTGTTTTTT.

Turning to this clone: This sequence is one base from a far larger clone and is likely a read error. The same CDR3 arises from other DNA sequences in this sample as well. The chain is built from TRBV10-3 and TRBJ1-1, with a weak D call TRBD1 (6 bases). Germline V gene lookup returns CDR1 ENHRY and CDR2 SYGVKD. The CDR3 is 15 amino acids. As DNA, the CDR3 is TGTGCCATCAGTGAGTCAATACAGGGAGGGACTGAAGCTTTCTTC. Residues: CAISESIQGGTEAFF.

This chain uses TRBV18 with TRBJ2-7, with 7 bases lining up with TRBD1. Looked up from germline, CDR1 is KGHSH and CDR2 is LQKENI. The CDR3 runs 16 residues. V was pared by 2 bases and J by 6 bases, with 13 bases of the junction left unmatched. The CDR3 nucleotides read TGTGCCAGCTCACCAAGGGGGCAGACCGCCGCCCTCGAGCAGTACTTC. This encodes CASSPRGQTAALEQYF.

This clone was counted between two and nine times. The CDR3 sequence: CASSQDEGQGVDEQYF. The CDR3 DNA reads as TGTGCCAGCAGCCAAGACGAGGGGCAGGGCGTCGACGAGCAGTACTTC. V usage is TRBV7-2 and J usage is TRBJ2-7; the D gene could be TRBD1 or TRBD2 (5 bases each). This CDR3 has 16 residues. Germline V gives CDR1 SGHTA, CDR2 FQGNSA. The V and J ends lost 5 bases and 5 bases respectively, with 22 bases between them.

This chain uses TRBV9 with TRBJ2-7; 7 nucleotides line up with TRBD2. The germline gives CDR1 SGDLS, CDR2 YYNGEE. The CDR3 sequence is 16 residues long. The J segment lost 0 bases and the V segment lost 4 bases, leaving 10 bases of the junction unmatched. Here the CDR3 DNA reads TGTGCCAGCAGCCTTAGGGACTATCCCAGCTCCTACGAGCAGTACTTC. Protein product: CASSLRDYPSSYEQYF.

This sequence joins TRBV28 and TRBJ1-2; TRBD1 matches at 7 bases. With V trimmed by 5 bases and J by 1 base, 10 bases remained unmatched. Germline assignment: CDR1 MDHEN and CDR2 SYDVKM. CDR3 length: 16 amino acids. In DNA, the CDR3 is TGTGCCAGCAGTCCGGGGCAGGGGGTACTTAACTATGGCTACACCTTC. Translation gives CASSPGQGVLNYGYTF.

V gene TRBV7-2 combines with J gene TRBJ1-3, with D possibly TRBD1 on 6 matching bases. Germline V gene data show CDR1 as SGHTA and CDR2 as FQGNSA. Trimming took 3 bases from V and 2 from J, leaving 11 bases between them. The length of the CDR3 is 15 residues. CDR3 in amino acids: CASSLLTGAGNTIYF. CDR3 nucleotide sequence: TGTGCCAGCAGCTTGCTGACAGGAGCTGGAAACACCATATATTTT. Filled out from reference TRBV7-2 and TRBJ1-3, the complete variable domain reads GAGVSQSPSNKVTEKGKDVELRCDPISGHTALYWYRQSLGQGLEFLIYFQGNSAPDKSGLPSDRFSAERTGGSVSTLTIQRTQQEDSAVYLCASSLLTGAGNTIYFGEGSWLTVV.

This clone was recorded a few times. The V and J genes are TRBV19 and TRBJ2-5, with 11 bases fitting TRBD2. CDR3 length equals 15 residues. The trim removed 5 bases at V and 2 bases at J, leaving 4 bases unmatched. Germline CDR1 is LNHDA and CDR2 is SQIVND (reference sequence). CDR3 in DNA: TGTGCCAGTAGTCCGCGACTAGCGGGGCAAGAGACCCAGTACTTC. Protein: CASSPRLAGQETQYF.

V gene TRBV25-1 combines with J gene TRBJ1-5; tentative D call: TRBD1 (6 bases). Germline loops: CDR1 MGHDK, CDR2 SYGVNS. The CDR3 has 14 amino acids. V lost 9 bases and J lost 7, with 19 bases in between. CDR3: CASTGTRTKQPQHF. CDR3 nucleotides: TGTGCCAGTACCGGGACACGGACCAAACAGCCCCAGCATTTT.